This TCR beta chain was found in a study of T cells in Graves' hyperthyroidism and ophthalmopathy. Template material for amplifying TCR beta CDR3 regions consisted of RNA transcripts. HTBI primers drove first-round RT-PCR of the TCR CDR3. MiXCR, applied by TCRdb to the multiplex PCR reads, yields one record per CDR3 protein. Among over 550,000 distinct CDR3 sequences listed, 15% to 20% were seen once. CDR1 LNHNV and CDR2 YYDKDF come from the germline V gene (reference sequence). V shed 0 bases, J shed 9 bases, and the junction held 8 bases outside the gene matches. This CDR3 has 17 amino acids. Regarding this clonotype: Its cognate antigen is unknown.

Notes on the study in general: The majority of expanded thyroid clonotypes above 0.001 also appeared in blood.

Each 10 ml fresh peripheral blood draw supplied the PBMCs. The sequence came from a woman younger than 35 with Graves' hyperthyroidism. The J gene is TRBJ1-6, the V gene TRBV15; TRBD1 agrees at 10 bases. Sequencing input: blood. In nucleotides, the CDR3 is TGTGCCACCAGCAGAGATCCCGGGACAGGGGTAGGTTCACCCCTCCACTTT. Translating gives CATSRDPGTGVGSPLHF.